The T cell receptor (beta chain) described here comes from a study of CD8+ T cells in alopecia areata. CDR1 and CDR2 (germline): MNHEY, SVGAGI. The CDR3 runs 14 residues. The V end was cut by 3 bases, the J end by 0 bases, with 8 bases between. Reverse transcription of extracted RNA yielded cDNA, which provided the sequencing template. Some clones are missing from TCRdb's copy, which holds only in-frame ones; the method was immunoSEQ multiplex PCR. The sample contains about 82,000 clones, just over 50% of which appear only once. The origin of this receptor is a human donor with alopecia areata. The J gene is TRBJ1-1, the V gene TRBV6-5; D is possibly TRBD1 (5 bases). The sequencing input was NKG2D-high CD8+ T cells sorted from blood. Here the CDR3 DNA reads TGTGCCAGCAGTTATACAGGACTGAACACTGAAGCTTTCTTT. Translation: CASSYTGLNTEAFF.